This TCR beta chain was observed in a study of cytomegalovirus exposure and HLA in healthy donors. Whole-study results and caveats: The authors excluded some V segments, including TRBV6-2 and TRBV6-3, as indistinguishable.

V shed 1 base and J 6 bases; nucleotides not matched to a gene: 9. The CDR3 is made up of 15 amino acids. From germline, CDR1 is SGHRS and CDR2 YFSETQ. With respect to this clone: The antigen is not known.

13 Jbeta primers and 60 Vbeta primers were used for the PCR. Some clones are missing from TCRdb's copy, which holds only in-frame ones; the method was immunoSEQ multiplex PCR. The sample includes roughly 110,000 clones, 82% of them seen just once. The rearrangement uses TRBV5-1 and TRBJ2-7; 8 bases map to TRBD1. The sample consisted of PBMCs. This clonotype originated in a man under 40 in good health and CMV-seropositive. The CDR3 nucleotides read TGCGCCAGCAGCTTGAGGACAGGGCTTGATAGCGAGCAGTACTTC. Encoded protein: CASSLRTGLDSEQYF.